This T cell receptor beta chain was identified in a study of cytomegalovirus exposure and HLA in healthy donors. Study-level results: Published work reported that the classifier diagnosed cytomegalovirus status with high specificity and sensitivity.

Primers: 60 Vbeta forward and 13 Jbeta reverse. Generated by immunoSEQ multiplex PCR, the TCRdb table keeps only in-frame clones and is missing some. The sample yields approximately 110,000 clones, under 80% seen once. This CDR3 region has 16 residues. CDR1 is LGHNA and CDR2 is YSLEER in the germline V gene. The junction had 0 bases not matched to a gene; V was cut back by 1 base and J by 2 bases. Details on this clone: Its antigen is still unknown.

V and J are TRBV4-3 and TRBJ2-7; the match to TRBD2 covers 15 bases. The sequence derives from a woman in her sixties or seventies in good health and CMV-seropositive. The sequenced sample consisted of PBMCs. CDR3 nucleotides: TGCGCCAGCAGCCAAGGGACTAGCGGGAGGGCCTACGAGCAGTACTTC. It is translated as CASSQGTSGRAYEQYF.